These 27 T cell receptor beta chains were all obtained from the same sample, sequenced in a study of blood T cell repertoires in COVID-19. Repertoires were generated with immunoSEQ multiplex PCR, while TCRdb's copy carries only in-frame clones and drops some. This sample has about 280,000 clones, with 89% found just once. Sequencing input: peripheral blood. These receptors originate from a woman aged 40-49 years who had recovered from COVID-19.

The chain joins TRBV11-3 to TRBJ2-3, with D maybe TRBD1 (5 bases). Germline CDR1 reads SGHNT; CDR2 reads YENEEA. V was clipped by 3 bases and J by 3 bases, with 10 bases between them. The CDR3 totals 14 residues. The CDR3 spells CASSFRDSTDTQYF. Written as DNA, the CDR3 is TGTGCCAGCAGCTTCCGAGACAGTACAGATACGCAGTATTTT.

This clone has a single count. V is TRBV27 and J is TRBJ2-3, with 8 bases identical to TRBD1. The germline gives CDR1 MNHEY, CDR2 SMNVEV (reference sequence). CDR3 length: 16 residues. The junction had 8 bases not matched to a gene; V was cut back by 3 bases and J by 3 bases. The CDR3 here is CASSLERDRHTDTQYF. CDR3 nucleotide sequence: TGTGCCAGCAGTTTGGAACGGGACAGGCATACAGATACGCAGTATTTT.

The chain carries TRBV15 and TRBJ2-7; 7 bases are shared with TRBD2. CDR1 and CDR2 (germline): LNHNV, YYDKDF (reference sequence). Germline trimming cut 0 bases from V and 2 bases from J; bases unmatched to any gene: 4. The CDR3 runs to 15 residues. The CDR3 loop is CATSRDLGGAYEQYF. DNA for the CDR3: TGTGCCACCAGCAGAGATTTGGGGGGGGCCTACGAGCAGTACTTC.

The chain uses TRBV10-3 and TRBJ2-5; a weak D match, TRBD2 (7 bases). The length of the CDR3 is 16 residues. V lost 3 bases to trimming and J lost 1 base, with 15 bases between them. CDR1 is ENHRY, CDR2 SYGVKD, per germline. CDR3 amino acids: CAISDSGGGGQETQYF. The DNA for the CDR3 is TGTGCCATCAGTGATTCGGGGGGCGGGGGCCAAGAGACCCAGTACTTC.

This clone was seen more than once but under ten times. This chain joins TRBV28 and TRBJ2-7; 8 bases map to TRBD2. V shed 7 bases and J 2 bases; nucleotides not matched to a gene: 7. The CDR3 has 14 residues. The germline CDR1 and CDR2 sequences are MDHEN and SYDVKM. The CDR3 DNA is TGTGCCAGCACGGCTGGCGGGGGGCCCTACGAGCAGTACTTC. Its translation is CASTAGGGPYEQYF. Full variable domain (outside the CDR3, taken from reference TRBV28 and TRBJ2-7): DVKVTQSSRYLVKRTGEKVFLECVQDMDHENMFWYRQDPGLGLRLIYFSYDVKMKEKGDIPEGYSVSREKKERFSLILESASTNQTSMYLCASTAGGGPYEQYFGPGTRLTVT.

This chain links TRBV15 with TRBJ2-1; TRBD2 agrees at 8 bases. The CDR3 is 14 residues long. V was pared by 6 bases and J by 4 bases, with 5 bases of the junction left unmatched. CDR1 is LNHNV and CDR2 is YYDKDF in the germline V gene (reference sequence). Here the CDR3 reads CATRSSGLYNEQFF. CDR3 DNA sequence: TGTGCCACCAGGTCTAGCGGGCTATACAATGAGCAGTTCTTC.

V is TRBV12-3 or TRBV12-4 and J is TRBJ2-1, with D possibly being TRBD2 (5 bases). V gave up 6 bases and J gave up 7 bases, with 10 bases separating them. The length of the CDR3 is 12 residues. The CDR3 DNA reads TGTGCCAGCAGCCTCACTAGGAATGAGCAGTTCTTC. Translation: CASSLTRNEQFF.

This clone was seen a single time. This chain uses TRBV7-2 with TRBJ2-1; 7 bases map to TRBD2. This CDR3 spans 16 amino acids. V was pared by 5 bases and J by 0 bases, with 7 bases of the junction left unmatched. CDR1 and CDR2 (germline): SGHTA, FQGNSA. CDR3 nucleotides: TGTGCCAGCAGCGTTATAGGGACTACCTCCTACAATGAGCAGTTCTTC. It codes for CASSVIGTTSYNEQFF.

The chain uses TRBV10-3 and TRBJ1-5; D is perhaps TRBD1 (5 bases). Germline values: CDR1 ENHRY, CDR2 SYGVKD. This CDR3 has 17 residues. V gave up 0 bases and J gave up 0 bases, with 12 bases separating them. CDR3 nucleotide sequence: TGTGCCATCAGTGAGTCGGGGGGGGGAAATAGCAATCAGCCCCAGCATTTT. This encodes CAISESGGGNSNQPQHF.

The chain uses TRBV18 and TRBJ1-4; D unresolved. This CDR3 is built from 11 residues. The germline gives CDR1 KGHSH, CDR2 LQKENI. The V gene lost 3 bases and the J gene lost 8 bases, with 4 bases spanning the gap. CDR3 coding DNA: TGTGCCAGCTCACCCGGGGAAAAACTGTTTTTT. It specifies CASSPGEKLFF.

Of note for this clone: This sample also contains other DNA sequences that code for the same CDR3. The V and J genes are TRBV12-3 or TRBV12-4 and TRBJ2-7; TRBD1 aligns across 8 bases. Trimming cost V 5 bases and J 4 bases; bases outside gene matches: 1. The length of the CDR3 is 12 residues. As DNA, the CDR3 is TGTGCCAGCAGTCGACAGGGGTACGAGCAGTACTTC. Its protein is CASSRQGYEQYF.

V and J are TRBV6-5 and TRBJ2-3, with a weak D call TRBD2 (6 bases). Trimming removed 7 bases from V and 2 bases from J, with 16 bases in between. CDR3 length: 15 residues. Germline-derived CDR1 and CDR2 are MNHEY and SVGAGI. The chain's CDR3 is CASTLGGQNTDTQYF. The DNA of the CDR3 is TGTGCCAGCACCCTGGGAGGACAAAACACAGATACGCAGTATTTT.

The V and J genes are TRBV5-1 and TRBJ2-7; D possibly corresponds to TRBD2 (5 bases). CDR3 length: 12 amino acids. Trimming pared 4 bases from V and 6 bases from J, leaving 11 bases between. Per germline, CDR1 SGHRS and CDR2 YFSETQ. The CDR3 coding sequence is TGCGCCAGCAGCCTTGACGCGGGCGAGCAGTACTTC. This sequence encodes CASSLDAGEQYF.

V gene TRBV10-3 combines with J gene TRBJ2-2; 10 bases are a match to TRBD2. This CDR3 spans 18 amino acids. Trimming removed 4 bases from V and 0 bases from J; junction bases left unmatched: 8. Germline-derived CDR1 and CDR2 are ENHRY and SYGVKD. The CDR3 bases are TGTGCCATCAGTGTAACTAGCGGGAATGGCGCGAACACCGGGGAGCTGTTTTTT. It is translated as CAISVTSGNGANTGELFF.

This CDR3 is CASSMRQGETQYF. For the CDR3, the DNA is TGTGCCAGCAGTATGCGGCAGGGAGAGACCCAGTACTTC. This chain uses TRBV27 with TRBJ2-5, with a possible D match to TRBD1 (5 bases). Germline loops: CDR1 MNHEY, CDR2 SMNVEV (reference sequence). The V end was cut by 5 bases, the J end by 4 bases, with 11 bases between. The CDR3 length is 13 residues.

CDR3: CASSQDLRQGKGEAFF. The CDR3 DNA reads as TGTGCCAGCAGCCAAGATTTGAGACAGGGGAAGGGTGAAGCTTTCTTT. The chain uses TRBV3-1 (or the pseudogene TRBV3-2) and TRBJ1-1, with 8 bases aligning to TRBD1. Per the germline V gene, CDR1 is LGHDT and CDR2 is YNNKEL (reference sequence). Trimming removed 0 bases from V and 7 bases from J; junction bases left unmatched: 10. The CDR3 is made up of 16 amino acids.

A remark on this clone: The same CDR3 is also encoded by other DNA sequences in this sample. This sequence joins TRBV5-1 and TRBJ1-1; D call uncertain. The V and J ends lost 0 bases and 1 base respectively, with 7 bases between them. The CDR3 has 14 amino acids. Per the germline V gene, CDR1 is SGHRS and CDR2 is YFSETQ. CDR3 residues: CASSLDRGNTEAFF. CDR3 coding DNA: TGCGCCAGCAGCTTGGATCGGGGGAACACTGAAGCTTTCTTT.

This clone was observed a single time. This chain links TRBV7-9 with TRBJ2-1; D is perhaps TRBD2 (5 bases). The germline V and J ends were trimmed by 5 bases and 9 bases, with 11 bases remaining between them. Germline V gives CDR1 SEHNR, CDR2 FQNEAQ (reference sequence). The CDR3 consists of 12 residues. CDR3 protein: CASSAGRGEQFF. The DNA for the CDR3 is TGTGCCAGCAGCGCCGGCCGGGGTGAGCAGTTCTTC.

The chain combines TRBV5-1 with TRBJ2-2; 9 positions match TRBD2. There are 15 residues in the CDR3. V trimming: 0 bases; J trimming: 4 bases; junction bases outside the gene matches: 1. Germline V gene sequence: CDR1 SGHRS, CDR2 YFSETQ. The DNA of the CDR3 is TGCGCCAGCAGCTTGGAACTAGCGGGCACCGGGGAGCTGTTTTTT. Its protein is CASSLELAGTGELFF.

This clone was counted a few times. This chain connects TRBV7-9 to TRBJ1-1, with 11 bases lining up with TRBD1. The CDR3 consists of 14 residues. CDR1 is SEHNR, CDR2 FQNEAQ, per germline (reference sequence). Germline trimming cut 1 base from V and 7 bases from J; bases unmatched to any gene: 2. The CDR3, as DNA: TGTGCCAGCAGCTTAGGGACAGGGGGCGGTGAAGCTTTCTTT. This gives the protein CASSLGTGGGEAFF.

This rearrangement joins TRBV5-1 to TRBJ2-7; D is undetermined. V was pared by 5 bases and J by 2 bases, with 17 bases between. CDR1 and CDR2 from the germline V gene are SGHRS and YFSETQ. There are 15 residues in the CDR3. The CDR3 sequence: CASREAAKQTYEQYF. Here the CDR3 DNA reads TGCGCCAGCAGAGAGGCGGCAAAGCAGACCTACGAGCAGTACTTC.

There are a few counts of this clone. The J gene is TRBJ2-1, the V gene TRBV15; 9 positions agree with TRBD2. This CDR3 contains 17 residues. CDR1 LNHNV and CDR2 YYDKDF come from the germline V gene (reference sequence). Trimming removed 0 bases from V and 3 bases from J; junction bases left unmatched: 6. DNA for the CDR3: TGTGCCACCAGCAGAGATCAGGGTAGCGGGGGCTACAATGAGCAGTTCTTC. Its translation is CATSRDQGSGGYNEQFF.

This chain uses TRBV29-1 with TRBJ2-2; TRBD2 agrees at 7 bases. With 4 bases clipped from V and 3 bases from J, the junction kept 8 bases outside the gene matches. Per germline, CDR1 SQVTM and CDR2 ANQGSEA. This CDR3 region has 15 residues. The CDR3 is CSVAGLGWDTGELFF. The CDR3 region has the DNA TGCAGCGTTGCCGGACTAGGCTGGGACACCGGGGAGCTGTTTTTT.

The chain couples TRBV5-4 to TRBJ2-7, with 11 bases matching TRBD2. CDR1 SGHNT and CDR2 YYREEE come from the germline V gene (reference sequence). Trimming cost V 4 bases and J 2 bases; bases outside gene matches: 5. The CDR3 contains 15 residues. Here the CDR3 DNA reads TGTGCCAGCAGCCCGGGACTAGCGGAGGCCTACGAGCAGTACTTC. Encoded protein: CASSPGLAEAYEQYF.

J is TRBJ2-2 and V is TRBV27; 8 nucleotides align to TRBD1. The CDR3 has 15 residues. With V trimmed by 4 bases and J by 2 bases, 3 bases remained unmatched. Per germline, CDR1 MNHEY and CDR2 SMNVEV (reference sequence). DNA for the CDR3: TGTGCCAGCAGTTCAGGGGGCGCAAACACCGGGGAGCTGTTTTTT. The encoded protein is CASSSGGANTGELFF.

The rearrangement uses TRBV7-3 and TRBJ2-1; 7 nucleotides match TRBD2. Per the germline V gene, CDR1 is SGHTA and CDR2 is FQGTGA. J gave up 6 bases and V 4 bases, and 9 bases lay outside the gene matches. The CDR3 runs 15 residues. The CDR3 region has the DNA TGTGCCAGCAGCTCTACTAGCGCCACCCCCAATGAGCAGTTCTTC. Translation: CASSSTSATPNEQFF.

The V call is TRBV20-1, the J call TRBJ2-7; D perhaps matches TRBD2 (6 bases). Germline loops: CDR1 DFQATT, CDR2 SNEGSKA (reference sequence). The CDR3 spans 11 residues. V shed 0 bases and J shed 7 bases, with 7 bases lying between them. CDR3 DNA: TGCAGTGCTAGAGAAGGGAGGGAGCAGTACTTC. The encoded protein is CSAREGREQYF.